The present TCR beta chain was sequenced within a study of blood T cells in healthy people across ages (dated by TCRdb to 2015 to 2017). Background on the whole study: In model experiments, template switching captured about one uniquely barcoded TCR beta cDNA molecule for every two T cells. The study measured age-related changes in TCR beta repertoire diversity using deep sequencing normalized with unique cDNA molecular identifiers. The donors were divided into four age groups: young (average approximately 15 years), middle-aged (about 39), aged (roughly 66) and long-lived (82). Two additional independent replicas of 1 million unique cDNA reads from the same blood draw were analyzed for two donors (one aged 18 to 29 and one aged 80 or older). Overall results and qualifications from the work: A strong correlation was found between observed TCR beta diversity and the percentage of naive T cells measured by flow cytometry. Compared with the aged group, more naive CD4+ T cells, fewer expanded clones and increased TCR diversity were shown by the long-lived group, suggesting age selection. As age increased, observed TCR beta diversity per million T cells dropped in a roughly linear way, and a significant reduction was already evident by age 40. Total diversity estimates from one million sequenced T cells were considered lower bounds and underestimates. The CMV infection status of donors was not known, potentially confounding age-related changes in expanded clonotypes. Bulk unsorted PBMC profiling prevented conclusive comparison of naive and antigen-experienced compartments.

The donors were 40 or so Caucasian individuals from Russia, aged roughly 6 to 100 years, who were systemically healthy. Each donor gave about 9.7 milliliters of peripheral blood, drawn into EDTA-treated Vacutainer tubes. Ficoll-Paque density-gradient centrifugation was used to isolate PBMCs, with at least 7 million per sample. Total RNA, at least 5.5 micrograms per sample, was extracted from PBMCs with Trizol reagent. For every donor, an aliquot of PBMCs went through flow cytometry to measure the percentages of naive CD45RAhigh/CD27high T cells. Inclusive of the bounding cysteine and phenylalanine, the CDR3 is 15 residues long. CDR3 DNA only is kept here, 45 bases in frame from base 1. V was cut back by 3 bases and J by 2 bases, leaving a gap of 15 bases between them. CDR1 and CDR2, per the germline V gene (reference sequence), are SGHKS and YYEKEE. This clonotype was seen only a few times. Its recognized antigen is unknown. No base quality information exists; no much larger clone differs at one position.

The method was 5' RACE. Instrument on record: Illumina HiSeq 2500. A second roughly 7 to 12 cycle PCR used a sample-barcoded 5' primer and a J-beta primer mix. A unique molecular identifier was introduced onto each TCR beta cDNA molecule by a template-switch 5' adaptor carrying 12 random nucleotides. At least 2.5 million CDR3-containing paired-end reads were obtained from each sample. First-strand cDNA was synthesized from all RNA with the Mint cDNA synthesis kit, primed by a TRBC-specific oligonucleotide. All cDNA was treated with uracil-DNA glycosylase and then went through a first 18-cycle PCR with the universal primers M1SS and BC2_uni_R. The paper's processing steps were these. Normalization of each sample was performed by random selection of 1 million high-quality reads, each carrying a distinct molecular identifier. Instead of being binned into consensus sequences, reads with shared molecular identifiers were discarded. MiTCR, with a Q25 quality threshold and the strictest error-elimination algorithm, was used for CDR3 identification, clonotype clustering and error correction. A nonparametric unseen species model with Euler transformation was used to estimate a lower bound on total TCR beta diversity. Using fastp trimming at Q25 and MiXCR clonotype assembly, TCRdb reanalyzed the public sequencing data and kept in-frame beta chains. Identical CDR3 proteins give one entry, which carries the most common genes and DNA. In this record, the V and J calls reflect TCRdb's handling and not the investigators' own analysis. The sample has about 780,000 distinct CDR3 sequences on record, around 24% of them singletons. The ten largest make up 3% of the sample.

The sample also formed part of further work on T cells of mothers and their children. According to the second study: Nine systemically healthy Caucasian individuals served as donors, namely three mothers together with their six children. cDNA synthesis consumed the entire amount of extracted RNA, loaded at about 1.6 ug RNA in each 15 ul reaction. In the second PCR, the M1S primer added sample barcodes and 2-4 random nucleotides. Over 8 million TCR beta CDR3 reads came from each mother, compared with about 3 million reads from each child. Thymic selection similarly shapes TCR recombination output in related and unrelated pairs, with minor effect from inherited differences. Related mother-child pairs always showed normalized repertoire overlap that was slightly higher than in unrelated mother-child pairs, though the difference was never significant. No persistent microchimeric T cell clones were detected, at a sensitivity of roughly 100 clones per million clonotypes. Deep NGS was used in the study to compare the TCR beta repertoires of mothers and children and to look for features that separate related mother-child pairs from unrelated individuals. Mothers averaged approximately 41 +/- 4 years of age and children averaged about 10 +/- 4 years. After adapter ligation was performed with NEBNext reagents, the libraries were sequenced on an Illumina HiSeq 2000 with 100+100 nt paired-end reads. To prevent cross-contamination, the mother and child libraries were prepared a month apart and were sequenced in separate runs. Between about 500,000 and 2,100,000 distinct TCR beta clonotypes were identified per donor. Naive TCR beta clonotypes were estimated from low-frequency clonotypes matched to each donor's FACS-determined naive share, without sorting.

This TCR derives from a boy younger than 18 in good health. The rearranged segments are TRBV5-5 and TRBJ2-7; a tentative D call is TRBD2 (6 bases match). Input material: blood. CDR3 loop: CASSWPGRTTYEQYF. In nucleotide form, the sequence is TGTGCCAGCAGCTGGCCCGGGAGAACGACCTACGAGCAGTACTTC.